This T cell receptor (beta chain) originates from a study of regulatory T cells in long-lasting Graves disease. The CDR3 sequence is 13 residues long. Germline V CDR1 and CDR2: SGHTA, FQGNSA. V dropped 2 bases and J dropped 6 bases, with 8 bases sitting between them. Stated time point: newly diagnosed GD, antithyroid drugs for less than 3 months. Researchers made the TCR library from RNA that was extracted from PBMCs. Approximately 8.6-milliliter peripheral blood samples went into EDTA tubes. Sequencing libraries for TCR beta were prepared with iRepertoire HTBI primers and Arm-PCR of CDR3 regions. TCRdb reprocessed the multiplex PCR reads via MiXCR and lists one record per CDR3 protein. The table includes about 240,000 distinct CDR3 sequences, about 19% detected once.

The sequence was collected from a female donor with Graves disease. The sample here was peripheral blood mononuclear cells (PBMCs), taken at new diagnosis, from a patient treated with antithyroid drugs. The J gene is TRBJ2-1, the V gene TRBV7-2; no firm D call. The CDR3 sequence: CASSLSLSNEQFF. CDR3 nucleotides: TGTGCCAGCAGCTTATCGCTCTCCAATGAGCAGTTCTTC.